The 20 T cell receptor beta chains listed next were all sequenced from one sample in a study of blood T cell repertoires in COVID-19. The data were produced by immunoSEQ multiplex PCR, yet TCRdb's version contains in-frame clones alone and is incomplete. The data contain 90,000 to 120,000 clones, approximately 87% of them singletons. Sequences were obtained from peripheral blood. The receptor set was obtained from a man aged 45-65 years with acute or convalescent COVID-19.

The gene calls are TRBV5-4 and TRBJ2-5; D perhaps matches TRBD1 (6 bases). There are 14 residues in the CDR3. Germline CDR1 reads SGHNT; CDR2 reads YYREEE (reference sequence). The germline V and J ends were trimmed by 4 bases and 1 base, with 11 bases remaining between them. For the CDR3, the DNA is TGTGCCAGCAGCCTGACAGGAGCCCAAGAGACCCAGTACTTC. The encoded protein is CASSLTGAQETQYF.

The rearrangement links TRBV6-2 or TRBV6-3 to TRBJ2-6, with 9 nucleotides matching TRBD2. Unmatched junction bases numbered 9, after V lost 2 bases and J lost 1 base. The CDR3 has 19 amino acids. Germline CDR1 reads MNHEY; CDR2 reads SVGEGT. This chain's CDR3 is CASSYAAGGPISGANVLTF. CDR3 coding DNA: TGTGCCAGCAGTTACGCGGCGGGAGGGCCAATATCTGGGGCCAACGTCCTGACTTTC.

This clone occurred once. CDR3: CASRYSGEGLYEQYF. CDR3 DNA sequence: TGTGCCAGCAGGTACTCGGGGGAGGGCCTCTACGAGCAGTACTTC. The chain carries TRBV13 and TRBJ2-7, with 7 bases matching TRBD2. This CDR3 spans 15 amino acids. The germline gives CDR1 PRHDT, CDR2 FYEKMQ (reference sequence). Losses at the gene ends were 6 bases for V and 3 bases for J; bases not matched to a gene: 11.

The chain combines TRBV5-6 with TRBJ2-1; 13 positions match TRBD2. This CDR3 contains 15 residues. The junction had 8 bases not matched to a gene; V was cut back by 6 bases and J by 8 bases. The germline V gene encodes CDR1 SGHDT and CDR2 YYEEEE. This chain's CDR3 is CASNSGLAGEDEQFF. For the CDR3, the DNA is TGTGCCAGCAACAGCGGACTAGCGGGAGAGGATGAGCAGTTCTTC.

V is TRBV5-1 and J is TRBJ2-1, with 12 bases that match TRBD2. The length of the CDR3 is 17 residues. V dropped 3 bases and J dropped 2; count of bases not matched to a gene: 6. Germline CDR1 reads SGHRS; CDR2 reads YFSETQ. CDR3: CASSWGLAGLPYNEQFF. The CDR3, as DNA: TGCGCCAGCAGCTGGGGACTAGCGGGCCTCCCCTACAATGAGCAGTTCTTC.

The V call is TRBV6-5, the J call TRBJ2-3; D is uncertain. Germline V CDR1 and CDR2: MNHEY, SVGAGI. Trimming stripped 2 bases from V and 2 bases from J, with 14 bases between. The CDR3 is 16 residues long. The CDR3 DNA sequence: TGTGCCAGCAGTTACCCGCACTCCCCCCACACAGATACGCAGTATTTT. This gives the protein CASSYPHSPHTDTQYF.

The chain employs TRBV4-1 and TRBJ1-5, with TRBD1 matching over 7 bases. Germline CDR1 is MGHRA and CDR2 is YSYEKL. V lost 3 bases to trimming and J lost 6 bases; unmatched junction nucleotides: 8. The CDR3 has 15 amino acids. The CDR3 sequence: CASSQEQGRLQPQHF. For the CDR3, the DNA is TGCGCCAGCAGCCAGGAACAGGGGCGGCTTCAGCCCCAGCATTTT.

The J gene is TRBJ2-7, the V gene TRBV4-2; 9 nucleotides line up with TRBD1. The germline V gene has CDR1 LGHNA and CDR2 YNFKEQ. V dropped 4 bases and J dropped 1; count of bases not matched to a gene: 2. There are 14 residues in the CDR3. The CDR3 loop is CASSPGQGSYEQYF. DNA for the CDR3: TGTGCCAGCAGCCCGGGACAGGGTTCCTACGAGCAGTACTTC.

The chain employs TRBV6-5 and TRBJ1-5, with TRBD1 identical over 7 bases. The CDR3 is 15 amino acids. Germline-derived CDR1 and CDR2 are MNHEY and SVGAGI. Germline trimming cut 7 bases from V and 1 base from J; bases unmatched to any gene: 7. CDR3 sequence (DNA): TGTGCCAGCACCAGACAGGGAAGAAGCAATCAGCCCCAGCATTTT. It encodes CASTRQGRSNQPQHF.

This chain uses TRBV4-1 with TRBJ2-4; 11 bases map to TRBD1. The V and J ends lost 0 bases and 8 bases, in that order; junction bases with no gene match: 3. The germline V gene encodes CDR1 MGHRA and CDR2 YSYEKL. The CDR3 contains 15 residues. CDR3 sequence (DNA): TGCGCCAGCAGCCAAGATCGGGGACAGGGGGACATTCAGTACTTC. Amino acids: CASSQDRGQGDIQYF.

J is TRBJ1-6 and V is TRBV6-5, with D perhaps TRBD1 (6 bases). The CDR3 length is 13 residues. Between the trimmed V and J ends, which lost 5 bases and 8 bases, there was a span of 10 bases. Germline V gives CDR1 MNHEY, CDR2 SVGAGI. Here the CDR3 DNA reads TGTGCCAGCAGTCCAGGGACACATTCACCCCTCCACTTT. Residues: CASSPGTHSPLHF.

The chain uses TRBV5-1 and TRBJ2-5; 10 nucleotides align to TRBD2. V gave up 4 bases and J gave up 3 bases; unmatched junction bases: 6. Germline V gene data show CDR1 as SGHRS and CDR2 as YFSETQ. The CDR3 is 15 residues long. The CDR3 coding sequence is TGCGCCAGCAGCCCGGGGACTAGCGCAAAAGAGACCCAGTACTTC. It encodes CASSPGTSAKETQYF.

The rearrangement uses TRBV5-4 and TRBJ2-1; no reliable D call. The germline V gene encodes CDR1 SGHNT and CDR2 YYREEE (reference sequence). Trimming removed 6 bases from V and 6 bases from J, with 7 bases in between. CDR3 length: 11 amino acids. The CDR3 DNA sequence: TGTGCCAGCAAAACGGGCAATGAGCAGTTCTTC. Its protein is CASKTGNEQFF. The variable domain in full, with the rest retrieved from reference TRBV5-4 and TRBJ2-1, is ETGVTQSPTHLIKTRGQQVTLRCSSQSGHNTVSWYQQALGQGPQFIFQYYREEENGRGNFPPRFSGLQFPNYSSELNVNALELDDSALYLCASKTGNEQFFGPGTRLTVL.

The chain couples TRBV5-1 to TRBJ1-6, with TRBD1 matching 7 bases. The V and J ends lost 4 bases and 5 bases, in that order; junction bases with no gene match: 3. This CDR3 contains 14 residues. The germline V gene encodes CDR1 SGHRS and CDR2 YFSETQ. CDR3 DNA: TGCGCCAGCAGCAAGGGACAGCATAATTCACCCCTCCACTTT. This sequence encodes CASSKGQHNSPLHF.

CDR3 in DNA: TGTGCCAGCAGTTTATCGAGGGGAGGTTCACCCCTCCACTTT. Amino acids: CASSLSRGGSPLHF. The V gene is TRBV27, the J gene TRBJ1-6, with D perhaps matching TRBD1 (5 bases). Germline V gene lookup returns CDR1 MNHEY and CDR2 SMNVEV (reference sequence). This CDR3 spans 14 amino acids. The V end was cut by 0 bases, the J end by 9 bases, with 9 bases between.

This clone was counted once. The chain employs TRBV7-8 and TRBJ2-7; 11 bases are a match to TRBD1. Germline CDR1 is SGHVS and CDR2 is FQNEAQ. Unmatched junction bases numbered 8, after V lost 5 bases and J lost 2 bases. This CDR3 has 16 residues. The CDR3 region is CASSPRWTGGAYEQYF. Written as DNA, the CDR3 is TGTGCCAGCAGCCCCCGGTGGACAGGGGGCGCCTACGAGCAGTACTTC.

V and J are TRBV12-3 or TRBV12-4 and TRBJ2-2; D is undetermined. V lost 6 bases, J lost 6 bases, and 11 bases lay in between. The CDR3 has 13 residues. CDR3: CASSHPRPGELFF. The CDR3 nucleotides read TGTGCCAGCAGCCACCCGAGGCCCGGGGAGCTGTTTTTT.

The V and J genes are TRBV24-1 and TRBJ2-1, with 7 bases aligning to TRBD2. The germline V gene encodes CDR1 KGHDR and CDR2 SFDVKD. The CDR3 has 17 amino acids. The V gene end was trimmed by 4 bases and the J gene end by 2 bases; junction bases not matched to a gene: 10. The CDR3 coding sequence is TGTGCCACCAGTGACCTTCCCGGGACTAACACCTACAATGAGCAGTTCTTC. Its translation: CATSDLPGTNTYNEQFF.

This chain uses TRBV7-8 with TRBJ2-2, with 10 bases matching TRBD2. The germline V gene has CDR1 SGHVS and CDR2 FQNEAQ. The CDR3 is 16 amino acids. With 6 bases clipped from V and 2 bases from J, the junction kept 6 bases outside the gene matches. CDR3 sequence reads: CASRSTSGINTGELFF. The CDR3 DNA follows: TGTGCCAGCAGATCTACTAGCGGGATTAACACCGGGGAGCTGTTTTTT.

With respect to this clone: The sample has other DNA sequences that encode this CDR3 too. The gene calls are TRBV3-1 (or the pseudogene TRBV3-2) and TRBJ2-2; perhaps TRBD2 as D (5 bases). Germline V lookup: CDR1 LGHDT, CDR2 YNNKEL (reference sequence). The CDR3 has 15 amino acids. V gave up 1 base and J gave up 5 bases, with 11 bases separating them. The chain's CDR3 is CASSQGAGGTGELFF. In nucleotides, the CDR3 is TGTGCCAGCAGCCAAGGGGCGGGCGGAACCGGGGAGCTGTTTTTT.